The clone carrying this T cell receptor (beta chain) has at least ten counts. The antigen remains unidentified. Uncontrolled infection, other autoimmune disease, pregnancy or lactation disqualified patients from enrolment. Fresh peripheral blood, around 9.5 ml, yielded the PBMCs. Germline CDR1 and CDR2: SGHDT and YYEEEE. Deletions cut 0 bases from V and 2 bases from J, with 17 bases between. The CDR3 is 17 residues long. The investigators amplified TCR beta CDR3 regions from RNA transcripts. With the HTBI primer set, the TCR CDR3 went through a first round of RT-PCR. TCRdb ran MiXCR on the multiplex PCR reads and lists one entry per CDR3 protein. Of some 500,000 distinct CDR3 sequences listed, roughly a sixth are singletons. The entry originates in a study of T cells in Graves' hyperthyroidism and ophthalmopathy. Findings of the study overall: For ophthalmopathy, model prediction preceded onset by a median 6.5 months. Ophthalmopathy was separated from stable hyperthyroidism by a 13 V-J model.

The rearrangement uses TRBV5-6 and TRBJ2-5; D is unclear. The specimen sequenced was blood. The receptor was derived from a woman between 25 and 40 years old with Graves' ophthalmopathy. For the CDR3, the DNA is TGTGCCAGCAGCTTGGAAGCTGGCCGGAGAACACAAGAGACCCAGTACTTC. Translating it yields CASSLEAGRRTQETQYF.